This passage covers 7 T cell receptor beta chains from one sample sequenced in a study of CD8 T cells in ankylosing spondylitis. Findings of the study overall: For ankylosing spondylitis blood, a TCR beta motif of under ten highly homologous variants appeared characteristic.

Using its own MiXCR run on the 5' RACE reads, TCRdb lists one record per CDR3 protein. The sample includes fewer than 750,000 distinct CDR3 sequences, roughly 19% of them seen just once. The antigens for these receptors are not known. Sequencing used blood, either unsorted or a sorted T cell fraction (not recorded which). The receptors derive from a male donor with ankylosing spondylitis.

The chain is built from TRBV7-9 and TRBJ2-1; 12 nucleotides align to TRBD2. Trimming took 0 bases from V and 6 from J; bases not matched to a gene: 3. This CDR3 region has 16 residues. Germline lookup yields CDR1 SEHNR and CDR2 FQNEAQ (reference sequence). DNA of the CDR3: TGTGCCAGCAGCTTAGCCCCTAGCGGGGGGGTCAATGAGCAGTTCTTC. Its translation is CASSLAPSGGVNEQFF.

DNA of the CDR3: TGTGCCAGCAGTTATGCCGGTCGGTCTGGCTACACCTTC. Protein product: CASSYAGRSGYTF. The V call is TRBV6-5, the J call TRBJ1-2, with unresolved D. Germline CDR1 MNHEY, CDR2 SVGAGI. The CDR3 consists of 13 residues. V gave up 3 bases and J gave up 7 bases, with 12 bases separating them.

The rearrangement joins TRBV7-6 to TRBJ1-1; 8 bases fit TRBD1. Germline values: CDR1 SGHVS, CDR2 FNYEAQ. This CDR3 is built from 15 residues. Unmatched junction bases numbered 6, after V lost 5 bases and J lost 1 base. CDR3: CASSTPGQENTEAFF. CDR3 nucleotides: TGTGCCAGCAGCACACCGGGACAGGAGAACACTGAAGCTTTCTTT.

This clonotype was seen repeatedly, ten times or more. The chain carries TRBV5-5 and TRBJ1-5; D is ambiguous. The CDR3 totals 15 residues. Trimming cost V 1 base and J 3 bases, with 11 bases left between them. The germline V gene encodes CDR1 SGHKS and CDR2 YYEKEE (reference sequence). CDR3 coding DNA: TGTGCCAGCAGCTTGACGCCGGGCTCCAATCAGCCCCAGCATTTT. This codes for CASSLTPGSNQPQHF.

This clonotype has a handful of counts. This chain joins TRBV4-1 and TRBJ2-1; no definite D call. Germline loops: CDR1 MGHRA, CDR2 YSYEKL. The CDR3 loop spans 12 amino acids. The V and J ends lost 2 bases and 9 bases respectively, with 8 bases between them. The CDR3 sequence: CASSQLTSEQFF. The CDR3, as DNA: TGCGCCAGCAGCCAATTAACAAGTGAGCAGTTCTTC.

This clonotype occurred a few times. The V call is TRBV4-2, the J call TRBJ1-4, with TRBD1 as a possible D gene (5 bases). V lost 1 base and J lost 0, with 9 bases in between. The CDR3 is made up of 16 amino acids. The V gene's germline CDR1 is LGHNA and CDR2 YNFKEQ. CDR3 amino acids: CASSQVTQATNEKLFF. CDR3 bases: TGTGCCAGCAGCCAAGTAACACAGGCAACTAATGAAAAACTGTTTTTT.

V is TRBV6-6 and J is TRBJ2-7; D uncertain. Germline V gene data show CDR1 as MNHNY and CDR2 as SVGAGI (reference sequence). V gave up 6 bases and J gave up 9 bases, with 15 bases separating them. The CDR3 contains 12 residues. CDR3 coding DNA: TGTGCCAGCAGGGGCCTTGCGTTCTGGCAGTACTTC. Translation gives CASRGLAFWQYF.